This T cell receptor beta chain was recorded in a study of blood T cell repertoires in COVID-19. Clones were read by immunoSEQ multiplex PCR, and TCRdb kept only the in-frame ones, dropping some. The data show about 380,000 clones, with around 89% seen just once and less than 1.5% held by the top ten. Between the trimmed V and J ends, which lost 0 bases and 0 bases, there was a span of 6 bases. The CDR3 is 16 amino acids. Germline CDR1 and CDR2: ENHRY and SYGVKD. The specimen was PBMCs or T cells enriched from blood (not recorded which). The chain uses TRBV10-3 and TRBJ2-6; no clear D gene. This clonotype was obtained from a woman between 18 and 30 years old who had recovered from COVID-19. CDR3 region: CAISESTVSGANVLTF. The CDR3 nucleotides read TGTGCCATCAGTGAGTCGACTGTCTCTGGGGCCAACGTCCTGACTTTC.